A single sample is the source of the 16 T cell receptor beta chains below, sequenced in a study of a mutant IDH1 vaccine in newly diagnosed glioma. Sample time point: week 23, last vaccination. What each vaccine dose contained was 300 ug of mutant IDH1 20-mer peptide, accompanied by topical imiquimod. The antigens these receptors bind are not known. Produced via immunoSEQ multiplex PCR; TCRdb's table is partial and in-frame only. The table records over 40,000 clones, around 78% of them present only once. Sample: PBMCs, taken from a glioma patient whose treatment included an IDH1 peptide vaccine. These receptors all come from a woman aged 40 to 55 with glioma. Some clones in this sample may be carry-over from other donors' samples.

A few counts support this clone. This chain connects TRBV13 to TRBJ1-1; D call uncertain. The germline V gene has CDR1 PRHDT and CDR2 FYEKMQ (reference sequence). V was pared by 0 bases and J by 0 bases, with 8 bases between. This CDR3 has 15 amino acids. Here the CDR3 reads CASSLGDRMNTEAFF. The CDR3 DNA follows: TGTGCCAGCAGCTTAGGGGATAGGATGAACACTGAAGCTTTCTTT. Drawing the rest from reference TRBV13 and TRBJ1-1, the complete variable domain is AAGVIQSPRHLIKEKRETATLKCYPIPRHDTVYWYQQGPGQDPQFLISFYEKMQSDKGSIPDRFSAQQFSDYHSELNMSSLELGDSALYFCASSLGDRMNTEAFFGQGTRLTVV.

The rearrangement joins TRBV6-4 to TRBJ2-6, with D unclear. Germline-derived CDR1 and CDR2 are MRHNA and SNTAGT. With 4 bases removed from V and 0 bases from J, the gap between germline ends came to 4 bases. The CDR3 extends over 14 amino acids. For the CDR3, the DNA is TGTGCCAGCAGTGCCTACTCTGGGGCCAACGTCCTGACTTTC. Translating it yields CASSAYSGANVLTF.

This clone was detected only a few times. V is TRBV9 and J is TRBJ2-6; 9 bases fit TRBD1. With 3 bases clipped from V and 0 bases from J, the junction kept 10 bases outside the gene matches. This CDR3 is 19 amino acids long. Germline V lookup: CDR1 SGDLS, CDR2 YYNGEE. The chain's CDR3 is CASSEDTGGSSSGANVLTF. For the CDR3, the DNA is TGTGCCAGCAGCGAGGATACAGGGGGCTCAAGCTCTGGGGCCAACGTCCTGACTTTC.

The chain links TRBV9 to TRBJ2-7, with 9 bases fitting TRBD2. The V segment lost 0 bases and the J segment 3 bases; nucleotides outside the gene matches: 4. The germline CDR1 and CDR2 sequences are SGDLS and YYNGEE. CDR3 length equals 15 residues. The CDR3 DNA reads TGTGCCAGCAGCGTAGGCGGACTAGCGAGCTACGAGCAGTACTTC. It yields the protein CASSVGGLASYEQYF.

The V call is TRBV28, the J call TRBJ2-7; D ambiguous. The germline V and J ends were trimmed by 7 bases and 2 bases, with 15 bases remaining between them. This CDR3 comprises 14 residues. Germline values: CDR1 MDHEN, CDR2 SYDVKM. CDR3 nucleotide sequence: TGTGCCAGCACCTTGGGTCCGGGCCCCTACGAGCAGTACTTC. Translating gives CASTLGPGPYEQYF.

The rearrangement links TRBV5-5 to TRBJ1-4; maybe TRBD1 (5 bases). V was shortened by 4 bases and J by 2 bases, with 12 bases between the two germline ends. This CDR3 has 15 residues. CDR1 and CDR2 from the germline V gene are SGHKS and YYEKEE (reference sequence). The CDR3 protein is CASSHGALTNEKLFF. The DNA for the CDR3 is TGTGCCAGCAGCCACGGGGCGCTCACTAATGAAAAACTGTTTTTT.

J is TRBJ1-1 and V is TRBV30; D is uncertain. V was cut by 0 bases and J by 6 bases, with 5 bases left in between. The V gene's germline CDR1 is GTSNPN and CDR2 SVGIG (reference sequence). The CDR3 runs 11 residues. The CDR3 region is CAWSVSSEAFF. The CDR3 region has the DNA TGTGCCTGGAGTGTATCTTCTGAAGCTTTCTTT.

The genes are TRBV29-1 and TRBJ2-2; D could derive from TRBD1 or TRBD2 (5 bases each). The CDR3 has 15 amino acids. Looked up from germline, CDR1 is SQVTM and CDR2 is ANQGSEA. Trimming pared 6 bases from V and 0 bases from J, leaving 14 bases between. CDR3 in DNA: TGCAGCGTCCCCGGGGCGACCGCGAACACCGGGGAGCTGTTTTTT. Its translation: CSVPGATANTGELFF.

V gene TRBV5-1 combines with J gene TRBJ1-1; TRBD1 is a possible D gene (5 bases). Germline CDR1 and CDR2: SGHRS and YFSETQ. V was cut by 0 bases and J by 5 bases, with 11 bases left in between. The CDR3 extends over 14 amino acids. CDR3 amino acids: CASSLALGGTEAFF. CDR3 sequence (DNA): TGCGCCAGCAGCTTGGCCTTGGGGGGAACTGAAGCTTTCTTT.

This chain uses TRBV4-1 with TRBJ2-1; unclear D gene. The CDR3 sequence is 15 residues long. Trimming pared 0 bases from V and 9 bases from J, leaving 15 bases between. Germline CDR1 reads MGHRA; CDR2 reads YSYEKL. This CDR3 reads CASSQEPFTVPEQFF. CDR3 nucleotide sequence: TGCGCCAGCAGCCAAGAACCATTTACCGTTCCTGAGCAGTTCTTC.

The chain employs TRBV9 and TRBJ2-2, with unresolved D. CDR3 length: 18 residues. CDR1 is SGDLS, CDR2 YYNGEE, per germline. Between the trimmed V and J ends, which lost 4 bases and 0 bases, there was a span of 19 bases. CDR3 sequence: CASSPAPPMFANTGELFF. The CDR3 nucleotides are TGTGCCAGCAGCCCCGCCCCTCCCATGTTCGCGAACACCGGGGAGCTGTTTTTT. The full variable domain, rest sourced from reference TRBV9 and TRBJ2-2, is DSGVTQTPKHLITATGQRVTLRCSPRSGDLSVYWYQQSLDQGLQFLIQYYNGEERAKGNILERFSAQQFPDLHSELNLSSLELGDSALYFCASSPAPPMFANTGELFFGEGSRLTVL.

The chain combines TRBV1 with TRBJ2-4. TRBV1 is termed a pseudogene. There are 14 residues in the CDR3. CDR3 sequence: CTIRREGAENIQYF. Here the CDR3 DNA reads TGCACCATCCGGAGGGAGGGGGCGGAAAACATTCAGTACTTC.

This chain connects TRBV29-1 to TRBJ2-2, with D possibly TRBD2 on 6 matching bases. Germline V gene data show CDR1 as SQVTM and CDR2 as ANQGSEA. This CDR3 spans 14 amino acids. V dropped 7 bases and J dropped 2 bases, with 14 bases sitting between them. The CDR3 nucleotides read TGCAGCGCCGATCCGGGACTCAACACCGGGGAGCTGTTTTTT. It is translated as CSADPGLNTGELFF.

J is TRBJ1-4 and V is TRBV27; no definite D call. The CDR3 is 13 residues long. Germline values: CDR1 MNHEY, CDR2 SMNVEV (reference sequence). The V end lost 2 bases, the J end lost 4 bases, and 5 bases lay between the germline ends. The CDR3 DNA follows: TGTGCCAGCAGTTTAAAACTTAATGAAAAACTGTTTTTT. This codes for CASSLKLNEKLFF.

This clone was counted only a few times. This chain connects TRBV7-6 to TRBJ1-5; maybe TRBD1 (5 bases). CDR1 and CDR2 (germline): SGHVS, FNYEAQ. The CDR3 spans 17 residues. V lost 0 bases and J lost 0, with 12 bases in between. CDR3 amino acids: CASSLAASGHSNQPQHF. CDR3 in DNA: TGTGCCAGCAGCTTAGCCGCAAGCGGACATAGCAATCAGCCCCAGCATTTT.

This clone was picked up one time. The chain links TRBV9 to TRBJ2-1; a possible D gene is TRBD2 (6 bases). Germline CDR1 SGDLS, CDR2 YYNGEE. The CDR3 spans 14 residues. V was trimmed by 0 bases and J by 10 bases, leaving 14 bases between them. CDR3 region: CASSVGLATYEQFF. CDR3 DNA sequence: TGTGCCAGCAGCGTAGGGCTAGCGACCTACGAGCAGTTCTTC.